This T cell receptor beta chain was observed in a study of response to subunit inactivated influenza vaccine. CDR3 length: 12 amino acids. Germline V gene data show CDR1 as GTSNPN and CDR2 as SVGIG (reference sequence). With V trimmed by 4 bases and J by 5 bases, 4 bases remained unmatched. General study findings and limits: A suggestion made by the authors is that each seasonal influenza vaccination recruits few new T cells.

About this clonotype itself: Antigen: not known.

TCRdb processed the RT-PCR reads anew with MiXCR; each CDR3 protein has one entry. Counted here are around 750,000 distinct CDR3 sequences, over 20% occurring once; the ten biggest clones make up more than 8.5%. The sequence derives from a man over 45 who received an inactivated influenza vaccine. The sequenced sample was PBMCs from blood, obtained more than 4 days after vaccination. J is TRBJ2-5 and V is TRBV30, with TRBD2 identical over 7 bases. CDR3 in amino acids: CAWKGTTETQYF. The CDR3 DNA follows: TGTGCCTGGAAAGGGACTACTGAGACCCAGTACTTC.